A single sample gave rise to the 31 T cell receptor beta chains below, sequenced in a study of OX40 agonist ivuxolimab in advanced cancers. Libraries were made using the immunoSEQ multiplex PCR assay. Drawn from immuneACCESS, this table holds only the in-frame rearrangements with V and J called that TCRdb kept. Clones are partly lost; checked studies trace under half to an unresolved V gene and leave the rest unexplained. The sample includes over 45,000 clones, with 80% to 90% observed a single time. The top ten clonotypes cover 1.3% to 1.5% of the sample. The sample was CD4+ or CD8+ T cells sorted from blood, taken in a trial of the OX40 agonist ivuxolimab. Receptors were obtained from an adult with an advanced solid tumor such as melanoma, head and neck, liver or kidney cancer.

About this clone: Germline and junction disagree at one end, which may indicate a read error. The chain carries TRBV7-7 and TRBJ1-3; 8 positions agree with TRBD1. Germline V gene sequence: CDR1 SSHAT, CDR2 FNYEAQ (reference sequence). The CDR3 is 15 amino acids. The CDR3 DNA reads TGTGCTAGCAGCTTAGGACAGGGCTCTGGAAACACCATATATTTT. Its protein is CASSLGQGSGNTIYF.

This rearrangement joins TRBV10-3 to TRBJ2-3; tentatively, D is TRBD1 (6 bases). The CDR3 contains 15 residues. The V gene lost 3 bases and the J gene lost 2 bases, with 12 bases spanning the gap. CDR1 is ENHRY and CDR2 is SYGVKD in the germline V gene. Here the CDR3 reads CAISDSGVNTDTQYF. The CDR3 nucleotides read TGTGCCATCAGTGATTCAGGGGTAAACACAGATACGCAGTATTTT.

This clone was counted once. This chain uses TRBV6-1 with TRBJ1-4, with 12 bases matching TRBD1. Germline assignment: CDR1 MNHNS and CDR2 SASEGT. The CDR3 runs to 15 residues. Trimming removed 8 bases from V and 11 bases from J; junction bases left unmatched: 12. CDR3 region: CASRDRGLGVRKLFF. The CDR3 DNA reads TGTGCCAGCCGGGACAGGGGGCTTGGGGTGCGGAAACTGTTTTTT.

The rearrangement joins TRBV7-9 to TRBJ2-1; either TRBD1 or TRBD2 may fit D (5 bases each). The CDR3 runs 14 residues. CDR1 is SEHNR and CDR2 is FQNEAQ in the germline V gene (reference sequence). Trimming shortened V by 0 bases and J by 5 bases, and 8 bases separated the two germline ends. The CDR3 protein is CASSLAGPHNEQFF. The CDR3 DNA sequence: TGTGCCAGCAGCTTAGCGGGACCCCACAATGAGCAGTTCTTC. Full variable domain (outside the CDR3, taken from reference TRBV7-9 and TRBJ2-1): DTGVSQNPRHKITKRGQNVTFRCDPISEHNRLYWYRQTLGQGPEFLTYFQNEAQLEKSRLLSDRFSAERPKGSFSTLEIQRTEQGDSAMYLCASSLAGPHNEQFFGPGTRLTVL.

The genes are TRBV28 and TRBJ2-7; TRBD2 agrees at 10 bases. Germline values: CDR1 MDHEN, CDR2 SYDVKM. The CDR3 extends over 16 amino acids. V shed 5 bases and J 0 bases; nucleotides not matched to a gene: 7. CDR3 amino acids: CASSQSSGGASYEQYF. The CDR3, as DNA: TGTGCCAGCAGTCAGTCTAGCGGGGGTGCCTCCTACGAGCAGTACTTC.

This chain connects TRBV27 to TRBJ1-6; 7 bases are shared with TRBD1. Germline loops: CDR1 MNHEY, CDR2 SMNVEV (reference sequence). The CDR3 contains 14 residues. J gave up 5 bases and V 8 bases, and 6 bases lay outside the gene matches. CDR3 sequence reads: CASRRDRNNSPLHF. The CDR3 nucleotides are TGTGCCAGCCGCCGGGACAGAAATAATTCACCCCTCCACTTT.

This clone has more than one count but fewer than ten. The chain joins TRBV28 to TRBJ1-2; TRBD1 might be the D (5 bases). The CDR3 length is 12 residues. The germline V gene encodes CDR1 MDHEN and CDR2 SYDVKM. V was pared by 9 bases and J by 8 bases, with 16 bases between. CDR3 in DNA: TGTGCCAGTACGATAGGGGCGCGAGGCTACACCTTC. Translating it yields CASTIGARGYTF.

V gene TRBV5-5 combines with J gene TRBJ2-7, with 7 bases identical to TRBD1. V gave up 1 base and J gave up 6 bases; unmatched junction bases: 4. This CDR3 spans 13 amino acids. The V gene's germline CDR1 is SGHKS and CDR2 YYEKEE (reference sequence). CDR3 sequence: CASSLTGESEQYF. CDR3 bases: TGTGCCAGCAGCTTGACAGGGGAATCCGAGCAGTACTTC. Full variable domain (remainder filled in from reference TRBV5-5 and TRBJ2-7): DAGVTQSPTHLIKTRGQQVTLRCSPISGHKSVSWYQQVLGQGPQFIFQYYEKEERGRGNFPDRFSARQFPNYSSELNVNALLLGDSALYLCASSLTGESEQYFGPGTRLTVT.

The rearrangement links TRBV19 to TRBJ2-1; the D gene is possibly TRBD2 (6 bases). This CDR3 is 15 amino acids long. V was shortened by 6 bases and J by 6 bases, with 18 bases between the two germline ends. Germline CDR1 reads LNHDA; CDR2 reads SQIVND (reference sequence). The DNA of the CDR3 is TGTGCCAGTAGCTTTAGTGGGGGGAGCGGCAATGAGCAGTTCTTC. It specifies CASSFSGGSGNEQFF.

The chain recombines TRBV28 with TRBJ2-1, with no clear D. CDR1 and CDR2 (germline): MDHEN, SYDVKM. The CDR3 extends over 14 amino acids. Trimming removed 3 bases from V and 7 bases from J, with 13 bases in between. The CDR3 loop is CASSFSGPRNEQFF. CDR3 nucleotides: TGTGCCAGCAGTTTCTCCGGACCGAGAAATGAGCAGTTCTTC.

The chain employs TRBV6-1 and TRBJ2-5, with TRBD1 matching over 12 bases. Germline loops: CDR1 MNHNS, CDR2 SASEGT. This CDR3 is built from 14 residues. V lost 7 bases, J lost 4 bases, and 4 bases stayed unmatched. CDR3 DNA: TGTGCCAGCACGGGACAGGGGGCGGGAGAGACCCAGTACTTC. Translating gives CASTGQGAGETQYF.

V usage is TRBV28 and J usage is TRBJ2-1; D call uncertain. This CDR3 is built from 15 residues. Trimming cost V 6 bases and J 0 bases, with 12 bases left between them. Germline assignment: CDR1 MDHEN and CDR2 SYDVKM. The CDR3 DNA is TGTGCCAGCAGAGCACGCTTGAGCTCCTACAATGAGCAGTTCTTC. Protein: CASRARLSSYNEQFF.

This clone occurred a few times. The CDR3, as DNA: TGTGCCCGCGGACAGTACGGTGAAAAACTGTTTTTT. It codes for CARGQYGEKLFF. The chain is built from TRBV30 and TRBJ1-4; a possible D gene is TRBD1 (6 bases). The germline V gene has CDR1 GTSNPN and CDR2 SVGIG (reference sequence). V shed 8 bases and J shed 7 bases, with 14 bases lying between them. This CDR3 contains 12 residues.

The chain carries TRBV6-4 and TRBJ2-1; TRBD1 or TRBD2 may be the D gene (7 bases each). CDR3 size: 16 residues. V was shortened by 8 bases and J by 6 bases, with 23 bases between the two germline ends. CDR1 is MRHNA, CDR2 SNTAGT, per germline. The CDR3 here is CASSKSWGGGPNEQFF. The DNA of the CDR3 is TGTGCCAGCTCAAAGTCCTGGGGAGGGGGCCCCAATGAGCAGTTCTTC.

The J gene is TRBJ1-4, the V gene TRBV7-3; TRBD1 might be the D (6 bases). V gave up 6 bases and J gave up 7 bases, with 12 bases separating them. Germline-derived CDR1 and CDR2 are SGHTA and FQGTGA. The CDR3 totals 13 residues. CDR3 sequence reads: CASSSGAGEKLFF. CDR3 DNA: TGTGCCAGCAGTTCAGGGGCAGGTGAAAAACTGTTTTTT.

The genes are TRBV7-6 and TRBJ2-1; tentatively, D is TRBD1 (6 bases). CDR3 size: 13 residues. Trimming took off 5 bases at V and 8 bases at J, with 13 bases between the two ends. Germline V gene lookup returns CDR1 SGHVS and CDR2 FNYEAQ. The CDR3 here is CASSRGTRDEQFF. Written as DNA, the CDR3 is TGTGCCAGCAGCAGGGGGACGAGGGATGAGCAGTTCTTC.

V and J are TRBV30 and TRBJ2-4; 8 bases match TRBD2. From germline, CDR1 is GTSNPN and CDR2 SVGIG (reference sequence). CDR3 length equals 15 residues. J lost 0 bases, V lost 4 bases, and 5 bases had no gene match. CDR3: CAWTGGTLAKNIQYF. CDR3 DNA sequence: TGTGCCTGGACGGGGGGGACTCTAGCCAAAAACATTCAGTACTTC.

The V call is TRBV25-1, the J call TRBJ2-2; 8 bases are shared with TRBD2. The junction had 4 bases not matched to a gene; V was cut back by 2 bases and J by 5 bases. The germline CDR1 and CDR2 sequences are MGHDK and SYGVNS. The CDR3 covers 15 residues. CDR3 DNA: TGTGCCAGCAGTGAAAGGGCTAGCGGGACCGGGGAGCTGTTTTTT. Its protein is CASSERASGTGELFF.

CDR3 coding DNA: TGTGCCAGCAGCTTGGGCGACTACGAGCAGTACTTC. The encoded protein is CASSLGDYEQYF. The rearrangement joins TRBV11-2 to TRBJ2-7; no reliable D call. Germline values: CDR1 SGHAT, CDR2 FQNNGV. This CDR3 has 12 residues. Trimming took off 3 bases at V and 3 bases at J, with 6 bases between the two ends.

The rearrangement uses TRBV25-1 and TRBJ2-2; TRBD1 matches 10 bases. Germline V lookup: CDR1 MGHDK, CDR2 SYGVNS. The CDR3 loop spans 16 amino acids. Unmatched junction bases numbered 5, after V lost 1 base and J lost 6 bases. The DNA for the CDR3 is TGTGCCAGCAGTGAATCTGGGACAGGGGCGGCCGGGGAGCTGTTTTTT. This sequence encodes CASSESGTGAAGELFF.

As concerns this clone: Other nucleotide sequences from this sample produce the same CDR3. The V and J genes are TRBV27 and TRBJ1-2; 8 bases align to TRBD1. Germline V lookup: CDR1 MNHEY, CDR2 SMNVEV (reference sequence). V gave up 5 bases and J gave up 2 bases; unmatched junction bases: 4. The CDR3 is 14 amino acids. In nucleotides, the CDR3 is TGTGCCAGCAGTGCTCGACAGGGGAACTATGGCTACACCTTC. Amino acid sequence: CASSARQGNYGYTF.

The rearrangement joins TRBV30 to TRBJ2-5; no clear D. The germline V and J ends were trimmed by 3 bases and 3 bases, with 5 bases remaining between them. Germline CDR1 GTSNPN, CDR2 SVGIG (reference sequence). The CDR3 loop spans 11 amino acids. CDR3 in amino acids: CAWSTEETQYF. In DNA, the CDR3 is TGTGCCTGGAGCACGGAAGAGACCCAGTACTTC. Based on the CDR3 plus reference TRBV30 and TRBJ2-5, the full variable domain is SQTIHQWPATLVQPVGSPLSLECTVEGTSNPNLYWYRQAAGRGLQLLFYSVGIGQISSEVPQNLSASRPQDRQFILSSKKLLLSDSGFYLCAWSTEETQYFGPGTRLLVL.

The V and J genes are TRBV27 and TRBJ2-3; no clear D. The CDR3 is made up of 16 amino acids. Trimming left V 3 bases short and J 1 base short, with 14 bases between. Germline assignment: CDR1 MNHEY and CDR2 SMNVEV (reference sequence). CDR3 sequence: CASSLNSYTGTDTQYF. The CDR3 nucleotides read TGTGCCAGCAGTTTGAACAGTTATACCGGCACAGATACGCAGTATTTT.

The V call is TRBV10-2, the J call TRBJ2-7, with a weak D call TRBD1 (6 bases). Trimming removed 5 bases from V and 0 bases from J, with 8 bases in between. This CDR3 is 13 amino acids long. Per the germline V gene, CDR1 is WSHSY and CDR2 is SAAADI. The CDR3 sequence is CASSWDISYEQYF. In nucleotides, the CDR3 is TGCGCCAGCAGTTGGGACATCTCCTACGAGCAGTACTTC.

The chain combines TRBV15 with TRBJ1-5; D not resolved. Germline loops: CDR1 LNHNV, CDR2 YYDKDF (reference sequence). The V and J ends lost 5 bases and 5 bases respectively, with 7 bases between them. The CDR3 sequence is 12 residues long. The CDR3 DNA is TGTGCCACCAGCGCCATAGATCAGCCCCAGCATTTT. Translated: CATSAIDQPQHF. Together with reference TRBV15 and TRBJ1-5, the CDR3 gives the full variable domain: DAMVIQNPRYQVTQFGKPVTLSCSQTLNHNVMYWYQQKSSQAPKLLFHYYDKDFNNEADTPDNFQSRRPNTSFCFLDIRSPGLGDTAMYLCATSAIDQPQHFGDGTRLSIL.

The rearrangement uses TRBV18 and TRBJ1-1, with 12 positions matching TRBD1. Per germline, CDR1 KGHSH and CDR2 LQKENI. The J segment lost 6 bases and the V segment lost 5 bases, leaving 7 bases of the junction unmatched. The CDR3 has 15 amino acids. CDR3 nucleotide sequence: TGTGCCAGCTCAAACGCGGGGACAGGGGGCTCTGAAGCTTTCTTT. Amino acid sequence: CASSNAGTGGSEAFF.

The CDR3 bases are TGTGCCAGCAGCTTGGGTTGGGCCAAAAACATTCAGTACTTC. Protein product: CASSLGWAKNIQYF. The chain joins TRBV5-6 to TRBJ2-4; D is uncertain. Germline V gene lookup returns CDR1 SGHDT and CDR2 YYEEEE. V was pared by 0 bases and J by 1 base, with 5 bases between. The CDR3 is 14 amino acids.

CDR3 loop: CASRRTTNEKLFF. In DNA form, the CDR3 reads TGTGCCAGCAGGAGGACAACTAATGAAAAACTGTTTTTT. The gene calls are TRBV7-8 and TRBJ1-4, with D hard to call. Germline values: CDR1 SGHVS, CDR2 FQNEAQ. V was trimmed by 6 bases and J by 0 bases, leaving 5 bases between them. This CDR3 is 13 amino acids long.

The V call is TRBV5-5, the J call TRBJ1-5, with a tentative D call TRBD1 (5 bases). This CDR3 has 13 residues. The V end lost 4 bases, the J end lost 6 bases, and 11 bases lay between the germline ends. Germline V gene data show CDR1 as SGHKS and CDR2 as YYEKEE (reference sequence). The CDR3 protein is CASSVSGTQPQHF. As DNA, the CDR3 is TGTGCCAGCAGCGTTTCTGGGACTCAGCCCCAGCATTTT.

This clone was counted a few times. The rearrangement links TRBV7-2 to TRBJ2-3; tentative D call: TRBD2 (5 bases). Germline CDR1 is SGHTA and CDR2 is FQGNSA. Trimming left V 1 base short and J 5 bases short, with 13 bases between. This CDR3 comprises 15 residues. The CDR3 reads CASSLGRAARDTQYF. In nucleotides, the CDR3 is TGTGCCAGCAGCTTAGGGCGGGCTGCTAGAGATACGCAGTATTTT.

This clone was observed a few times. J is TRBJ2-3 and V is TRBV5-8; 14 nucleotides match TRBD2. CDR1 and CDR2 from the germline V gene are SGHTS and YDEGEE. Trimming took 2 bases from V and 4 from J; bases not matched to a gene: 6. The CDR3 covers 17 residues. CDR3 in DNA: TGTGCCAGCAGCTTCCCGAGGGGACTAGCGGGAGCAGATACGCAGTATTTT. Protein product: CASSFPRGLAGADTQYF.